These 21 T cell receptor beta chains came from one sample sequenced in a study of identifying expanded T cells in peripheral blood. Some clones are missing from TCRdb's copy, which holds only in-frame ones; the method was immunoSEQ multiplex PCR. The profile shows roughly 100,000 clones, approximately 91% of them singletons. The specimen was blood. These receptors all stem from a person aged 18-69 years in good health.

The chain joins TRBV6-1 to TRBJ1-1; TRBD1 agrees at 7 bases. The CDR3 sequence is 14 residues long. Germline values: CDR1 MNHNS, CDR2 SASEGT. V was clipped by 4 bases and J by 1 base; unmatched bases: 3. CDR3 in DNA: TGTGCCAGCAGTGTAGGGACAGAGAACACTGAAGCTTTCTTT. Encoded protein: CASSVGTENTEAFF.

CDR3 bases: TGTGCCAGCAGCTTATCTGGGGGGGCCTCCTACAATGAGCAGTTCTTC. Its protein product is CASSLSGGASYNEQFF. J is TRBJ2-1 and V is TRBV7-3; D perhaps matches TRBD2 (7 bases). V shed 2 bases and J shed 0 bases, with 11 bases lying between them. In germline, CDR1 is SGHTA, CDR2 FQGTGA. This CDR3 contains 16 residues.

The chain recombines TRBV6-6 with TRBJ1-3; D gene unclear. CDR1 is MNHNY, CDR2 SVGAGI, per germline (reference sequence). There are 16 residues in the CDR3. V lost 1 base and J 0 bases, leaving 10 bases between the germline ends. CDR3 region: CASSYFLASSGNTIYF. The CDR3 DNA follows: TGTGCCAGCAGTTACTTTCTGGCGAGCTCTGGAAACACCATATATTTT.

The V call is TRBV11-2, the J call TRBJ1-2; possibly TRBD1 for D (6 bases). Trimming pared 5 bases from V and 2 bases from J, leaving 12 bases between. Germline V CDR1 and CDR2: SGHAT, FQNNGV. The CDR3 has 14 amino acids. CDR3 DNA: TGTGCCAGCAGCCGGGACACCAAAAACTATGGCTACACCTTC. Protein sequence: CASSRDTKNYGYTF. Using reference TRBV11-2 and TRBJ1-2 for the parts outside the CDR3, the full variable domain is EAGVAQSPRYKIIEKRQSVAFWCNPISGHATLYWYQQILGQGPKLLIQFQNNGVVDDSQLPKDRFSAERLKGVDSTLKIQPAKLEDSAVYLCASSRDTKNYGYTFGSGTRLTVV.

This clone came up once. The J gene is TRBJ2-5, the V gene TRBV27; D remains ambiguous. CDR1 and CDR2 from the germline V gene are MNHEY and SMNVEV (reference sequence). CDR3 size: 13 residues. Trimming cost V 6 bases and J 5 bases, with 13 bases left between them. CDR3 sequence: CASSPLPSETQYF. For the CDR3, the DNA is TGTGCCAGCAGCCCTTTGCCTTCGGAGACCCAGTACTTC.

CDR3 sequence reads: CASSEHGTGGMEQYF. The DNA for the CDR3 is TGTGCCAGCAGTGAACACGGGACAGGTGGAATGGAGCAGTACTTC. The chain joins TRBV2 to TRBJ2-7; 8 bases are a match to TRBD1. The V and J ends lost 2 bases and 7 bases, in that order; junction bases with no gene match: 10. Germline CDR1 SNHLY, CDR2 FYNNEI. The CDR3 sequence is 15 residues long. Full variable domain (outside the CDR3, taken from reference TRBV2 and TRBJ2-7): EPEVTQTPSHQVTQMGQEVILRCVPISNHLYFYWYRQILGQKVEFLVSFYNNEISEKSEIFDDQFSVERPDGSNFTLKIRSTKLEDSAMYFCASSEHGTGGMEQYFGPGTRLTVT.

J is TRBJ1-2 and V is TRBV7-9, with TRBD1 matching 7 bases. J was trimmed by 6 bases and V by 5 bases; bases with no gene match: 12. The CDR3 consists of 15 residues. Germline V gene data show CDR1 as SEHNR and CDR2 as FQNEAQ (reference sequence). CDR3 sequence: CASSALTGSDDGYTF. In DNA, the CDR3 is TGTGCCAGCAGCGCCCTGACAGGGAGTGACGATGGCTACACCTTC.

This chain links TRBV4-2 with TRBJ2-3; 9 bases agree with TRBD1. In germline, CDR1 is LGHNA, CDR2 YNFKEQ. With 0 bases clipped from V and 4 bases from J, the junction kept 5 bases outside the gene matches. The CDR3 length is 16 residues. The CDR3 reads CASSQEEGQGPDTQYF. The CDR3 DNA is TGTGCCAGCAGCCAAGAAGAGGGACAGGGTCCAGATACGCAGTATTTT.

This chain connects TRBV7-9 to TRBJ2-1; TRBD2 aligns across 13 bases. This CDR3 spans 16 amino acids. The J segment lost 7 bases and the V segment lost 4 bases, leaving 7 bases of the junction unmatched. Germline lookup yields CDR1 SEHNR and CDR2 FQNEAQ (reference sequence). This CDR3 reads CASSSLLAGGPNEQFF. In DNA form, the CDR3 reads TGTGCCAGCAGCTCCCTACTAGCGGGAGGGCCTAATGAGCAGTTCTTC. The full variable domain, in which reference TRBV7-9 and TRBJ2-1 provide the parts outside the CDR3, is DTGVSQNPRHKITKRGQNVTFRCDPISEHNRLYWYRQTLGQGPEFLTYFQNEAQLEKSRLLSDRFSAERPKGSFSTLEIQRTEQGDSAMYLCASSSLLAGGPNEQFFGPGTRLTVL.

This chain links TRBV6-1 with TRBJ1-4, with 9 positions matching TRBD1. CDR3 length: 14 amino acids. V was clipped by 3 bases and J by 8 bases; unmatched bases: 4. Germline V CDR1 and CDR2: MNHNS, SASEGT. In DNA form, the CDR3 reads TGTGCCAGCAGTGAGGACAGGGGTGGGGAAAAACTGTTTTTT. Translation gives CASSEDRGGEKLFF.

The chain recombines TRBV4-1 with TRBJ2-2; D call uncertain. Per the germline V gene, CDR1 is MGHRA and CDR2 is YSYEKL. V was clipped by 4 bases and J by 6 bases, with 3 bases between them. The CDR3 loop spans 11 amino acids. The CDR3, as DNA: TGCGCCAGCAGCCTGTCCGGGGAGCTGTTTTTT. It encodes CASSLSGELFF.

This clone was counted once. The CDR3 DNA sequence: TGTGCCAGCAGGGGGAGACGGGACACTGAAGCTTTCTTT. This encodes CASRGRRDTEAFF. V gene TRBV28 combines with J gene TRBJ1-1; no definite D call. Trimming cost V 6 bases and J 3 bases, with 11 bases left between them. The germline gives CDR1 MDHEN, CDR2 SYDVKM. The CDR3 loop spans 13 amino acids.

The chain recombines TRBV5-4 with TRBJ2-7, with TRBD2 as a possible D gene (7 bases). The V end lost 6 bases, the J end lost 2 bases, and 18 bases lay between the germline ends. Germline V lookup: CDR1 SGHNT, CDR2 YYREEE (reference sequence). This CDR3 is 15 amino acids long. DNA for the CDR3: TGTGCCAGCAACCCTGGGGGCGGGGGCCCCTACGAGCAGTACTTC. As protein: CASNPGGGGPYEQYF. Combining the CDR3 with reference TRBV5-4 and TRBJ2-7 gives the whole variable domain ETGVTQSPTHLIKTRGQQVTLRCSSQSGHNTVSWYQQALGQGPQFIFQYYREEENGRGNFPPRFSGLQFPNYSSELNVNALELDDSALYLCASNPGGGGPYEQYFGPGTRLTVT.

The rearrangement joins TRBV5-1 to TRBJ1-4; D is unclear. Trimming removed 0 bases from V and 8 bases from J, with 5 bases in between. Germline loops: CDR1 SGHRS, CDR2 YFSETQ. CDR3 length: 12 amino acids. CDR3: CASSLAREKLFF. Here the CDR3 DNA reads TGCGCCAGCAGCTTGGCCAGGGAAAAACTGTTTTTT.

V gene TRBV5-1 combines with J gene TRBJ1-2, with 7 bases lining up with TRBD1. J lost 6 bases, V lost 4 bases, and 9 bases had no gene match. The germline gives CDR1 SGHRS, CDR2 YFSETQ. The CDR3 covers 14 residues. The CDR3 loop reads CASSQQGPLDGYTF. DNA for the CDR3: TGCGCCAGCAGCCAACAGGGGCCCCTGGATGGCTACACCTTC.

CDR3 protein: CASSLVGGEQYF. The CDR3 coding sequence is TGTGCCAGCAGCTTAGTTGGTGGCGAGCAGTACTTC. The chain uses TRBV11-2 and TRBJ2-7; no definite D call. V dropped 1 base and J dropped 6 bases, with 7 bases sitting between them. Per the germline V gene, CDR1 is SGHAT and CDR2 is FQNNGV. This CDR3 has 12 amino acids.

The chain is built from TRBV21-1 and TRBJ2-6; TRBD1, as called in the table, went unchecked against the DNA. TRBV21-1 has pseudogene status. The CDR3 loop spans 17 amino acids. The CDR3, as DNA: TGTGCCAGCAGCAAACCCTCAGGTTCCTCTGGGGCCAACGTCCTGACTTTC. Translating it yields CASSKPSGSSGANVLTF.

The chain couples TRBV13 to TRBJ1-2, with 9 bases matching TRBD1. Losses at the gene ends were 5 bases for V and 6 bases for J; bases not matched to a gene: 7. In germline, CDR1 is PRHDT, CDR2 FYEKMQ (reference sequence). The CDR3 is 14 residues long. CDR3 DNA sequence: TGTGCCAGCAGCCCAGGGACAGGGTTCGATGGCTACACCTTC. It translates to CASSPGTGFDGYTF.

The rearrangement joins TRBV6-1 to TRBJ1-5; the D is unclear. This CDR3 is built from 12 residues. CDR1 is MNHNS, CDR2 SASEGT, per germline. V was clipped by 2 bases and J by 5 bases, with 4 bases between them. CDR3 DNA: TGTGCCAGCAGTGAAAGTTATCAGCCCCAGCATTTT. The encoded protein is CASSESYQPQHF.

This clone was detected only once. This sequence joins TRBV11-2 and TRBJ1-4; D unresolved. This CDR3 is built from 15 residues. V dropped 3 bases and J dropped 0 bases, with 8 bases sitting between them. CDR1 is SGHAT, CDR2 FQNNGV, per germline. The CDR3: CASSLEIATNEKLFF. Here the CDR3 DNA reads TGTGCCAGCAGCTTGGAGATCGCAACTAATGAAAAACTGTTTTTT.

This rearrangement joins TRBV7-9 to TRBJ1-4; D might be TRBD1 (5 bases). V dropped 2 bases and J dropped 8 bases, with 15 bases sitting between them. This CDR3 comprises 15 residues. Per germline, CDR1 SEHNR and CDR2 FQNEAQ (reference sequence). In DNA form, the CDR3 reads TGTGCCAGCAGCTTATTAGGGCAGGGAGACGAAAAACTGTTTTTT. It codes for CASSLLGQGDEKLFF.